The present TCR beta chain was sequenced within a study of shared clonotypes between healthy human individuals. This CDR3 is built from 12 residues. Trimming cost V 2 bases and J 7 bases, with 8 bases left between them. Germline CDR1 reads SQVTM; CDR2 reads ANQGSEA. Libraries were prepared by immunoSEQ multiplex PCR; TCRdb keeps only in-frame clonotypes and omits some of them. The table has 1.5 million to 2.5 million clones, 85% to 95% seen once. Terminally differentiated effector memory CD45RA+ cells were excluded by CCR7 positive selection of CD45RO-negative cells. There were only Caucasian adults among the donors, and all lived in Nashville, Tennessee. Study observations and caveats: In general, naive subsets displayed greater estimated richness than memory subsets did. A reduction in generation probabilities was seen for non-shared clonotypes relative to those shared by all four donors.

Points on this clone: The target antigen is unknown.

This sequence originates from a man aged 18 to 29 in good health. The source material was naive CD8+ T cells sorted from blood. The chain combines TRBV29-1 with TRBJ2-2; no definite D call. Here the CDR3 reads CSVEWPLGELFF. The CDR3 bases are TGCAGCGTTGAATGGCCTCTCGGGGAGCTGTTTTTT.